Below, 13 T cell receptor beta chains from the same sample are listed, as sequenced in a study of vaccination and CD4 T cells after COVID-19. Oncomine TCR Beta short-read sequencing was applied to DNA from cultured CD4+ T cells. TCRdb called the PCR reads again in MiXCR, with one record for every CDR3 protein. The data hold approximately 20,000 distinct CDR3 sequences, with under 65% observed a single time. What these receptors recognize is not known. Treatment defined: approximately 10-day PBMC culture with coronavirus spike peptide pools or control peptides (ViraFEST assay). Material: CD4+ T cells from blood, cultured in vitro. These TCRs come from a human donor who had recovered from COVID-19.

In this sample, this clonotype is medium-sized (0.01 to 0.1%). The V call is TRBV5-4, the J call TRBJ1-2; 7 bases line up with TRBD1. The germline V gene has CDR1 SGHNT and CDR2 YYREEE (reference sequence). V was clipped by 3 bases and J by 0 bases; unmatched bases: 8. The CDR3 runs 16 residues. The CDR3 loop is CASSSGQVLTNYGYTF. CDR3 bases: TGTGCCAGCAGCTCTGGACAGGTGCTAACTAACTATGGCTACACCTTC.

J is TRBJ2-3 and V is TRBV28; TRBD2 might be the D (5 bases). CDR3 length: 12 amino acids. V lost 6 bases and J lost 5, with 9 bases in between. Per the germline V gene, CDR1 is MDHEN and CDR2 is SYDVKM. The CDR3 protein is CASRTEGDTQYF. The DNA for the CDR3 is TGTGCCAGCAGAACCGAGGGAGATACGCAGTATTTT.

This sequence joins TRBV5-1 and TRBJ2-2, with 7 bases identical to TRBD1. This CDR3 contains 19 residues. The trim removed 1 base at V and 1 base at J, leaving 13 bases unmatched. CDR1 is SGHRS and CDR2 is YFSETQ in the germline V gene. The CDR3: CASSLFPFGYRGNTGELFF. CDR3 sequence (DNA): TGCGCCAGCAGCTTGTTCCCCTTCGGATACAGGGGGAACACCGGGGAGCTGTTTTTT.

This chain links TRBV27 with TRBJ1-5, with 9 positions matching TRBD1. The CDR3 covers 15 residues. Germline V CDR1 and CDR2: MNHEY, SMNVEV (reference sequence). The J segment lost 2 bases and the V segment lost 6 bases, leaving 5 bases of the junction unmatched. The CDR3 DNA reads TGTGCCAGCAGGAGACAGGGGGATGGCAATCAGCCCCAGCATTTT. It encodes CASRRQGDGNQPQHF.

As for this clonotype: The junction differs from germline at one of its ends, possibly a read error. The genes are TRBV7-6 and TRBJ2-2; the D call may be TRBD1 or TRBD2 (5 bases each). This CDR3 comprises 15 residues. In germline, CDR1 is SGHVS, CDR2 FNYEAQ. CDR3 protein: CASSLVGDQTGELSF. The CDR3 DNA reads as TGTGCCAGCAGCTTAGTGGGGGATCAAACCGGGGAGCTGTCTTTT.

The sample holds a few counts of this clonotype. The chain is built from TRBV10-1 and TRBJ2-7; D uncertain. V shed 0 bases and J shed 5 bases, with 11 bases lying between them. The CDR3 extends over 14 amino acids. From germline, CDR1 is WNHNN and CDR2 SYGVQD (reference sequence). For the CDR3, the DNA is TGCGCCAGCAGTGAGTCGTTTCGGGTCCACGAGCAGTACTTC. It yields the protein CASSESFRVHEQYF.

The chain employs TRBV20-1 and TRBJ2-5; D possibly corresponds to TRBD1 (5 bases). The germline CDR1 and CDR2 sequences are DFQATT and SNEGSKA (reference sequence). This CDR3 has 15 amino acids. V was clipped by 3 bases and J by 0 bases, with 14 bases between them. The CDR3 nucleotides read TGCAGTGCTAGCCCCATGGGGCGATACCAAGAGACCCAGTACTTC. It specifies CSASPMGRYQETQYF.

This clonotype was detected a few times. The V and J genes are TRBV19 and TRBJ1-5; TRBD1 is a possible D gene (5 bases). Germline CDR1 LNHDA, CDR2 SQIVND (reference sequence). Trimming pared 2 bases from V and 1 base from J, leaving 18 bases between. The length of the CDR3 is 18 residues. CDR3 loop: CASSITSPLAGSNQPQHF. For the CDR3, the DNA is TGTGCCAGTAGTATAACATCCCCCCTAGCAGGGAGCAATCAGCCCCAGCATTTT.

V usage is TRBV7-3 and J usage is TRBJ2-7, with TRBD2 as a possible D gene (6 bases). Trimming cost V 6 bases and J 6 bases, with 15 bases left between them. Germline loops: CDR1 SGHTA, CDR2 FQGTGA. This CDR3 spans 13 amino acids. CDR3 in amino acids: CASSTVGGGEQYF. DNA for the CDR3: TGTGCCAGCAGTACCGTCGGGGGTGGCGAGCAGTACTTC. Based on the CDR3 plus reference TRBV7-3 and TRBJ2-7, the full variable domain is GAGVSQTPSNKVTEKGKYVELRCDPISGHTALYWYRQSLGQGPEFLIYFQGTGAADDSGLPNDRFFAVRPEGSVSTLKIQRTERGDSAVYLCASSTVGGGEQYFGPGTRLTVT.

The chain combines TRBV30 with TRBJ1-1; D ambiguous. Per germline, CDR1 GTSNPN and CDR2 SVGIG (reference sequence). V was trimmed by 0 bases and J by 1 base, leaving 6 bases between them. The CDR3 runs 13 residues. CDR3 in amino acids: CAWSVQSNTEAFF. The CDR3 DNA sequence: TGTGCCTGGAGTGTGCAGTCGAACACTGAAGCTTTCTTT.

The chain has TRBV24-1 and TRBJ2-2; no clear D gene. The CDR3 consists of 16 residues. Trimming left V 6 bases short and J 0 bases short, with 13 bases between. Germline lookup yields CDR1 KGHDR and CDR2 SFDVKD. The CDR3 region has the DNA TGTGCCACCAGTACCCTGACACCATCGAACACCGGGGAGCTGTTTTTT. Translation gives CATSTLTPSNTGELFF.

The chain is built from TRBV6-5 and TRBJ2-3; maybe TRBD1 (7 bases). Germline values: CDR1 MNHEY, CDR2 SVGAGI. There are 14 residues in the CDR3. V gave up 4 bases and J gave up 4 bases, with 12 bases separating them. The CDR3 loop reads CASSWQGDSDTQYF. The CDR3 DNA reads TGTGCCAGCAGTTGGCAGGGGGACTCAGATACGCAGTATTTT.

The chain recombines TRBV28 with TRBJ1-2; D remains ambiguous. CDR1 is MDHEN, CDR2 SYDVKM, per germline. Trimming took off 5 bases at V and 3 bases at J, with 10 bases between the two ends. There are 13 residues in the CDR3. The CDR3 reads CASSTDLYYGYTF. CDR3 DNA sequence: TGTGCCAGCAGTACGGACCTTTACTATGGCTACACCTTC.